This TCR beta chain is drawn from a study of tumor-infiltrating lymphocytes in primary liver carcinoma. Whole-study context: T1-T3 N0M0 was the stage of the tumors, which were 4.2 to 10 cm across.

Points on this clonotype: It may be a read error: a sequence one base away is much more abundant.

Germline DNA was also extracted, and blood RNA derived from unsorted whole blood. Using a constant-region primer together with ProtoScript II reverse transcriptase, TCR beta cDNA was made from about 500 ng of total RNA. Researchers made the TCR beta libraries by running three nested multiplex PCR rounds with slightly modified ARM-PCR. It was with TRBV1-TRBV30 forward primers and a C-beta reverse primer that the first two PCR rounds were run, at 10 cycles each. TCRdb re-analysed the multiplex PCR reads in MiXCR, keeping a single row per CDR3 protein. The sample carries 300,000 to 350,000 distinct CDR3 sequences, about two thirds recorded once. This CDR3 is 14 amino acids long. Germline V gene lookup returns CDR1 ENHRY and CDR2 SYGVKD.

The rearrangement joins TRBV10-3 to TRBJ1-1; 8 nucleotides agree with TRBD1. This TCR was sampled from a man aged 35-49 years with primary liver carcinoma and hepatitis B virus infection. The sequenced sample was peripheral blood. This CDR3 reads CAVSADRGNTEAFF. The CDR3 coding sequence is TGTGCCGTCAGTGCTGACAGGGGCAACACTGAAGCTTTCTTT.